Given below is one TCR beta chain in context. Its antigen remains unknown. Sequencing used immunoSEQ multiplex PCR; TCRdb keeps in-frame clones, though not all of them. The profile covers 30,000 to 40,000 clones, with about 93% appearing a single time and 21% taken by the ten largest. The data stem from a study of graft-versus-host responses after intestinal transplantation. Germline values: CDR1 SGHKS, CDR2 YYEKEE (reference sequence). This CDR3 is 15 amino acids long. V shed 0 bases and J 4 bases; nucleotides not matched to a gene: 3. The sequencing used unstimulated CD8+ T cells sorted from spleen or lymph node cells, collected before transplant. The sequence came from a human donor who was the organ donor for an intestinal transplant. This chain uses TRBV5-5 with TRBJ2-3; TRBD1 aligns across 9 bases. This CDR3 reads CASSLGQGVADTQYF. CDR3 DNA sequence: TGTGCCAGCAGCTTGGGACAGGGGGTCGCAGATACGCAGTATTTT. The full variable domain, rest sourced from reference TRBV5-5 and TRBJ2-3, is DAGVTQSPTHLIKTRGQQVTLRCSPISGHKSVSWYQQVLGQGPQFIFQYYEKEERGRGNFPDRFSARQFPNYSSELNVNALLLGDSALYLCASSLGQGVADTQYFGPGTRLTVL.